This TCR beta chain was sequenced during a study of T-cell memory formation after mild COVID-19. Study-wide context: The study found TCR clusters largely donor specific. Study-wide results and limits: There were some responding clones in pre-infection memory, which suggested that cross-reactive memory had joined. Contracting CD4+ clones lay largely in CM and EM, with CD8+ ones residing in EMRA. The authors left the SARS-CoV-2 specificity of second-wave clones peaking on day 37 unconfirmed.

This clonotype was observed a handful of times. The antigen is unknown. The ends were cut back, 6 bases at V and 0 bases at J, with 12 bases in the middle. The CDR3 totals 15 residues. Each CDR3 protein gets one entry after TCRdb re-called the 5' RACE reads with MiXCR. The repertoire consists of 380,000 or so distinct CDR3 sequences, with approximately 15% occurring once and the leading ten covering roughly 22%. J is TRBJ2-1 and V is TRBV12-3 or TRBV12-4; no definite D call. The specimen sequenced was PBMCs or a T cell subset sorted from them (not recorded which). The clonotype comes from a man younger than 30 who had mild COVID-19 (a few samples of this study predate the infection). Cell type and time point are not known. CDR3: CASRPGFSSYNEQFF. The CDR3, as DNA: TGTGCCAGCAGGCCTGGGTTCAGCTCCTACAATGAGCAGTTCTTC.